This is a list of T cell receptor beta chains from one sample in a study of cytomegalovirus exposure and HLA in healthy donors. The table came from immunoSEQ multiplex PCR; TCRdb's copy has only in-frame clones and leaves some out. Here the sample spans approximately 150,000 clones, around 75% being singletons. Material for sequencing was PBMCs. These receptors were collected from a man aged 55 to 70 in good health and CMV-seronegative. The CDR3 runs from the conserved cysteine through the conserved F or W. Each record gives: J gene, V gene, CDR3 protein.

TRBJ2-2 TRBV7-9 CASSLSSGSTGELFF
TRBJ2-1 TRBV6-4 CASRLSGSQNEQFF
TRBJ1-5 TRBV2 CASKDRGNQPQHF
TRBJ1-2 TRBV4-3 CASSQEQGYGYTF
TRBJ2-7 TRBV5-5 CASHPGQGWYEQYF
TRBJ2-3 TRBV28 CASSPPAGDTQYF
TRBJ1-5 TRBV28 CASSFLALQGNQPQHF
TRBJ1-5 TRBV28 CASSFQGGGSQPQHF
TRBJ2-3 TRBV5-6 CASSLAGLADTQYF
TRBJ2-1 TRBV25-1 CASVSGRAGVEQFF
TRBJ2-5 TRBV21-1 CASSKRRGQTETQYF
TRBJ2-1 TRBV14 CASSQDREQFF
TRBJ1-4 TRBV6-1 CASTRGRVTNEKLFF
TRBJ1-4 TRBV4-3 CASSHPGQGSEKLFF
TRBJ2-7 TRBV5-1 CASSLTTGTGADEQYF
. TRBV5-6 CASSPLFGDEQYF
TRBJ2-3 TRBV5-1 CASSLDLAGDTQYF
TRBJ2-3 TRBV10-3 CAISEWGSPEDTQYF
TRBJ2-1 TRBV28 CASSTPSTSGLQFF
TRBJ2-7 TRBV28 CASRTVLLAGGRAEQYF
TRBJ2-2 TRBV4-1 CASSQDLGGEGTGELFF
TRBJ2-2 TRBV29-1 CSVSPWTGVSGGELFF
TRBJ1-1 TRBV5-1 CASSLARGQGNTEAFF
TRBJ2-7 TRBV5-3 CARSGTGTGGYEQYF
TRBJ1-2 TRBV19 CASSILGETEANYGYTF
TRBJ1-1 TRBV11-3 CASSSRAGEGAFF
TRBJ1-4 TRBV7-2 CASRPSFGGGGSEKLFF
TRBJ1-2 TRBV29-1 CSVDGGYTF
TRBJ1-2 TRBV19 CASAGTAYGYTF
TRBJ1-5 TRBV27 CASKSRGRNQPQHF
TRBJ1-1 TRBV7-9 CASSFPGHPTGAFF
TRBJ2-5 TRBV25-1 CASSVTGGVQTQYF
TRBJ2-7 TRBV29-1 CSVAQVSSYEQYF
TRBJ2-7 TRBV6-5 CASSRTGGGYEQYF